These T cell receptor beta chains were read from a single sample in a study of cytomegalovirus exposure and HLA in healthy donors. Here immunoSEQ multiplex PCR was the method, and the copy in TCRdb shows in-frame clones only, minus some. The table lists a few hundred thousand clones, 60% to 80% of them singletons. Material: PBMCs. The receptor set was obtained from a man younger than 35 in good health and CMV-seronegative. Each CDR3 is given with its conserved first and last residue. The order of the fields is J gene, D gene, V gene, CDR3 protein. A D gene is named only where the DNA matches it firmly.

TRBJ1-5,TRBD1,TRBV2,CASRGDRGNQPQHF
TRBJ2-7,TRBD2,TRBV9,CASSAYKSFPGLASNEQYF
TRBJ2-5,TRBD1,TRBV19,CASSIDAGTGGKKTQYF
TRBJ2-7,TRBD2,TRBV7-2,CASSLASLAGGYEQYF
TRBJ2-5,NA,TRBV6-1,CASSAGETQYF
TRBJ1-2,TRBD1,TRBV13,CASSFTQAGTGDYGYTF
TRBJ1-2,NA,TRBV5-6,CASSFSRQSGYTF
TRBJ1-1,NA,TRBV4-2,CASSQEKQGDTEAFF
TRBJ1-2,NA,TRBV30,CALTGFRNYGYTF
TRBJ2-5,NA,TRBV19,CASREQETQYF
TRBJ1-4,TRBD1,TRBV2,CASSQQGPGEKLFF
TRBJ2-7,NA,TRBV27,CASSPRQVYYEQYF
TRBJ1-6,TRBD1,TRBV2,CASNENRGSSPLHF
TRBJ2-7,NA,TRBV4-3,CASSQEVNSQLNSYEQYF
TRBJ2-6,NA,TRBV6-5,CASSSPGTYGANVLTF
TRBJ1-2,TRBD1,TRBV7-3,CASSPDREDYGYTF
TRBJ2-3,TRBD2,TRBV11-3,CASSLQRGRDTQYF
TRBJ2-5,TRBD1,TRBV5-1,CASSPTRDSFQETQYF
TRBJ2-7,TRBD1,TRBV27,CASRGTGAYEQYF
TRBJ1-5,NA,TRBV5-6,CASSLGSAAHQPQHF
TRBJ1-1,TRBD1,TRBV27,CASSLVTGADTEAFF
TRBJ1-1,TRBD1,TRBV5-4,CASSLGTGEFTEAFF
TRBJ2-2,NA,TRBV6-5,CASSYQGYTGELFF
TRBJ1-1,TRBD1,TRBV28,CASSTQGAEAFF
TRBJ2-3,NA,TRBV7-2,CASSLGGAFDTQYF
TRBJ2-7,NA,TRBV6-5,CASSFPSSYEQYF
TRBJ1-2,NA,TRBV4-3,CASSQDMGSNYGYTF
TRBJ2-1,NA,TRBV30,CAWGGVSYNEQFF
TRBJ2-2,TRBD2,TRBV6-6,CASRPGLATGELFF
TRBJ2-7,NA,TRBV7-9,CASSLARLSYEQYF
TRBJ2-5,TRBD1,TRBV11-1,CASSLSGQGRTQYF
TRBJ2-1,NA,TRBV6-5,CASSPTGFDEQFF
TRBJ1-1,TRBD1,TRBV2,CASTLTGTGLTEAFF
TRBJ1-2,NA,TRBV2,CASSEKDTRNYGYTF
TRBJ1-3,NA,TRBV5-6,CASSLVPGPGNTIYF
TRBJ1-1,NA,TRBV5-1,CASGGGLGTEAFF
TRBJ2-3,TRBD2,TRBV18,CASSLLRAGAIDTQYF
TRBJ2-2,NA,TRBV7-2,CASSFTRELFF
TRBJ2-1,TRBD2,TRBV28,CASSYRREGRPFF
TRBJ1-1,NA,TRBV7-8,CASSPNTGQRNTEAFF
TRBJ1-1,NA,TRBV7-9,CASSQSRGSLPNTEAFF
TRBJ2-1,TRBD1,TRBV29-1,CSAGQGDQFF
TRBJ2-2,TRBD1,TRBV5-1,CASSLDRVTGELFF
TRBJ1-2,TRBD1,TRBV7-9,CASNQEGAGYTF
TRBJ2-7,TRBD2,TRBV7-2,CASSLSQLAGGAYEQYF
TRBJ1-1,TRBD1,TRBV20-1,CSADIQGAPFF
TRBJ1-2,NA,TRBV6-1,CASSQEQRNYGYTF
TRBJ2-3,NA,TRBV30,CAWTSVGRSTDTQYF
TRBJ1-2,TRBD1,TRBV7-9,CASSPGQEHYGYTF
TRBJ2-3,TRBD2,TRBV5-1,CASSPRLAGGRTDTQYF
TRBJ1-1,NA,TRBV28,CASSPPGGHTEAFF
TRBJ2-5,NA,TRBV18,CASSLNRDVQETQYF
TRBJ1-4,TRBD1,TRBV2,CASRGTGRFGEKLFF
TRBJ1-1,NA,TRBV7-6,CASSSLPDTEAFF
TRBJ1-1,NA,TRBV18,CASSLSSTEAFF